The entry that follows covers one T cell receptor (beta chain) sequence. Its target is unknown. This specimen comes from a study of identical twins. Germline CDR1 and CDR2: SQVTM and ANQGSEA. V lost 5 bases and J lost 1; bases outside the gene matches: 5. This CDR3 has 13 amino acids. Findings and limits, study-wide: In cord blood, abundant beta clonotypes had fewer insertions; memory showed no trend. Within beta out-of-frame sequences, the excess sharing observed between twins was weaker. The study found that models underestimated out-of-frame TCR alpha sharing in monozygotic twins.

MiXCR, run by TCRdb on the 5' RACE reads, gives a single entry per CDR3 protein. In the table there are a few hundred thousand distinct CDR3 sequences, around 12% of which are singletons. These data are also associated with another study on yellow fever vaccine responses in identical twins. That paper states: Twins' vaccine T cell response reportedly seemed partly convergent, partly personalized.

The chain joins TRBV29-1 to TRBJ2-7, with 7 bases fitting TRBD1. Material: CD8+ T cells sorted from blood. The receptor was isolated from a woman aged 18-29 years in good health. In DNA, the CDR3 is TGCAGCGTTCAGGGGGAAGTATCCTACGAGCAGTACTTC. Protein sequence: CSVQGEVSYEQYF.